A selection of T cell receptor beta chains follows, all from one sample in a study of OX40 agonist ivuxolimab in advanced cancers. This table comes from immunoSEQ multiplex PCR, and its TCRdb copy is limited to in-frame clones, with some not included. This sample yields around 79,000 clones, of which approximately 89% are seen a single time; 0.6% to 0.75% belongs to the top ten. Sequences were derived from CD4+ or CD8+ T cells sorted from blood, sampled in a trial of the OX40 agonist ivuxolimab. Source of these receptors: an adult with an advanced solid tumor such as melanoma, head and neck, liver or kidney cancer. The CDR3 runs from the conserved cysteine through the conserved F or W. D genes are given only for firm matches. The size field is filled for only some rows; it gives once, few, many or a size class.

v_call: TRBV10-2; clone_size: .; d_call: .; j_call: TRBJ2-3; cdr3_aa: CASSEVVTDTQYF; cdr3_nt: TGCGCCAGCAGTGAAGTTGTCACAGATACGCAGTATTTT
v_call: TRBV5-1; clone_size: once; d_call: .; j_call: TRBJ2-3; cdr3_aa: CASSLYGVTDTQYF; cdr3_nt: TGCGCCAGCAGCTTGTATGGCGTAACAGATACGCAGTATTTT
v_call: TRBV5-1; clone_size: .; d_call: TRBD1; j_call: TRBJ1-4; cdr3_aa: CASSLAGTGGEKLFF; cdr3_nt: TGCGCCAGCAGCTTGGCTGGGACAGGGGGTGAAAAACTGTTTTTT
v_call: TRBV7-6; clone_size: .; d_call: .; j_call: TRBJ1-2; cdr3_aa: CASSPQVGGGDCGYTF; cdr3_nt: TGTGCCAGCAGCCCCCAGGTAGGAGGGGGAGACTGTGGCTACACCTTC
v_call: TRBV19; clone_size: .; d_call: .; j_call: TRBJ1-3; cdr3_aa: CASSIWQDSSSGNTIYF; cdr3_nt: TGTGCCAGTAGTATATGGCAGGACTCGAGCTCTGGAAACACCATATATTTT
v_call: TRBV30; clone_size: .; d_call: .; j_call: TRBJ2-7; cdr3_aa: CAWSGWRGPYEQYF; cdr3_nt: TGTGCCTGGAGTGGTTGGAGGGGGCCCTACGAGCAGTACTTC
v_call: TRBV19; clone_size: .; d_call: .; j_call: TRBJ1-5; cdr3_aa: CASGVITQPQHF; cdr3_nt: TGTGCCAGCGGGGTGATCACTCAGCCCCAGCATTTT
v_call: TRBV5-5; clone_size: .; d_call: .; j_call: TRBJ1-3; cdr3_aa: CASSLAAGNTIYF; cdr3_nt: TGTGCCAGCAGCTTGGCCGCTGGAAACACCATATATTTT
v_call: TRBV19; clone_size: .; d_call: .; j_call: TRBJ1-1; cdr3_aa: CASSIMKGVIMNTEAFF; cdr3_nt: TGTGCCAGTAGTATAATGAAAGGGGTAATCATGAACACTGAAGCTTTCTTT
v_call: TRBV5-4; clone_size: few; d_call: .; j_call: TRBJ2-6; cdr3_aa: CASSIGSQGANVLTF; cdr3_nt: TGTGCCAGCAGCATCGGGAGCCAGGGGGCCAACGTCCTGACTTTC
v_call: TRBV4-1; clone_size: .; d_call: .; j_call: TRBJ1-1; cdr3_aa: CASSQVSWNTEAFF; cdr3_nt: TGCGCCAGCAGCCAAGTATCATGGAACACTGAAGCTTTCTTT
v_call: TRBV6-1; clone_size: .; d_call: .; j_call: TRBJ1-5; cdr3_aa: CASRDFTGSLLSQHF; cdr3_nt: TGTGCCAGCAGGGACTTTACGGGATCTCTGCTGTCCCAGCATTTT
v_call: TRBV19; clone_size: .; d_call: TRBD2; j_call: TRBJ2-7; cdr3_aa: CASSLRGGFDEQYF; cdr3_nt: TGTGCCAGTAGTTTACGGGGGGGATTCGACGAGCAGTACTTC
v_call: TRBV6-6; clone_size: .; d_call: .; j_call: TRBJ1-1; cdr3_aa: CASRSQGPNTEAFF; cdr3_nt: TGTGCCAGCAGGAGTCAAGGACCGAACACTGAAGCTTTCTTT
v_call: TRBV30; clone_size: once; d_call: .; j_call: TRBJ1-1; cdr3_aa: CAWSLYAGVGNTEAFF; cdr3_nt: TGTGCCTGGAGTTTGTATGCAGGGGTCGGCAACACTGAAGCTTTCTTT
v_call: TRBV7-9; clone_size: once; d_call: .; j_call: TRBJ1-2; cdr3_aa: CASSQGHLYGYTF; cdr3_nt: TGTGCCAGCAGCCAGGGACACCTCTATGGCTACACCTTC
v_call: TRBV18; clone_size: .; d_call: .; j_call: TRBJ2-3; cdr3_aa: CASSPLQGTDTQYF; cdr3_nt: TGTGCCAGCTCACCACTCCAGGGAACAGATACGCAGTATTTT
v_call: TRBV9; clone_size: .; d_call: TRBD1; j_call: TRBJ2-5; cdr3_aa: CASSVANVAGGGETQYF; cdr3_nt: TGTGCCAGCAGCGTAGCGAATGTAGCAGGGGGCGGGGAGACCCAGTACTTC
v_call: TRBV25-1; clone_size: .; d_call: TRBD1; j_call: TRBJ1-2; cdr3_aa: CASSKTGSYGYTF; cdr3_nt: TGTGCCAGCAGTAAGACAGGGAGCTATGGCTACACCTTC
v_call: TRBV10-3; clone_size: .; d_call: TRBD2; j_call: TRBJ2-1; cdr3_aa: CAISDFGLAGIYNEQFF; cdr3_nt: TGTGCCATCAGTGATTTCGGGCTAGCGGGAATCTACAATGAGCAGTTCTTC
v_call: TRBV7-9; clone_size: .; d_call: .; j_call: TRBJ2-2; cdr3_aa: CGCTNTGELFF; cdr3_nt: TGTGGTTGTACGAACACCGGGGAGCTGTTTTTT
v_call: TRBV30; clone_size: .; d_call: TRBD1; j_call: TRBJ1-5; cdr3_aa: CAWGRTGIGQPQHF; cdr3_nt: TGTGCCTGGGGCCGGACAGGGATCGGGCAGCCCCAGCATTTT
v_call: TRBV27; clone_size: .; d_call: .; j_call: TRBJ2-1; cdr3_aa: CASSIVGVASNEQFF; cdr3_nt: TGTGCCAGCAGCATTGTAGGGGTTGCTTCCAATGAGCAGTTCTTC
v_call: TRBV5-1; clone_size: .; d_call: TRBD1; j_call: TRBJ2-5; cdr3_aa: CASSPTGVGTQYF; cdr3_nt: TGCGCCAGCAGTCCCACAGGGGTCGGGACCCAGTACTTC
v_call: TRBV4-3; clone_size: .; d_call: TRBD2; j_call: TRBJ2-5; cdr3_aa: CASSQQAGAFETQYF; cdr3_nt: TGCGCCAGCAGCCAACAAGCGGGGGCGTTTGAGACCCAGTACTTC
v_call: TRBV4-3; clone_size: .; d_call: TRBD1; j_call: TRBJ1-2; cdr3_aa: CASSPDARGEGYTF; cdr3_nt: TGCGCCAGCAGCCCCGACGCCAGGGGGGAGGGCTACACCTTC
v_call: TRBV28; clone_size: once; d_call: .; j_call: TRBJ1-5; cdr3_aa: CASSSPGSYQPQHF; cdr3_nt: TGTGCCAGCAGTTCTCCCGGGAGCTATCAGCCCCAGCATTTT
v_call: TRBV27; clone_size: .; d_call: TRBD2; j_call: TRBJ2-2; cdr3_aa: CASAQSGANTGELFF; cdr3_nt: TGTGCCAGCGCCCAGAGCGGGGCGAACACCGGGGAGCTGTTTTTT
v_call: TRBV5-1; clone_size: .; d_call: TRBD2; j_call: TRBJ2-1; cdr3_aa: CASSLDPSGRAGEQFF; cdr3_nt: TGCGCCAGCAGCTTGGACCCTAGCGGGAGGGCCGGTGAGCAGTTCTTC
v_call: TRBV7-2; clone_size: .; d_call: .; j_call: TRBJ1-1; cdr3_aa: CASSLDLSGAFF; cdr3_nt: TGTGCCAGCAGCTTAGACCTTTCCGGAGCTTTCTTT
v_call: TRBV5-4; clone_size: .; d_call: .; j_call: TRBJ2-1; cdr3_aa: CASSRGNEQFF; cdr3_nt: TGTGCCAGCAGTCGCGGAAATGAGCAGTTCTTC
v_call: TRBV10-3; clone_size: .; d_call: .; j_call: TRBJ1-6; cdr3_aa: CAIRIDSGNSPLHF; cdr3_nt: TGTGCCATCAGGATTGACAGCGGTAATTCACCCCTCCACTTT
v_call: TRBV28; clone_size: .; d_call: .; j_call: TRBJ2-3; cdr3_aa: CASYFGAGLADTQYF; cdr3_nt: TGTGCCAGCTATTTTGGCGCGGGCCTTGCAGATACGCAGTATTTT
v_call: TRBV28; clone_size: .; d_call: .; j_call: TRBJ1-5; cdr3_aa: CASAKPGGGSQPQHF; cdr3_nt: TGTGCCAGCGCAAAACCCGGCGGGGGTAGTCAGCCCCAGCATTTT
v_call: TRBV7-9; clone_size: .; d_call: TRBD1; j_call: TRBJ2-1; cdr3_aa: CASSLEGTGAEQFF; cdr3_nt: TGTGCCAGCAGCTTAGAAGGGACAGGGGCTGAGCAGTTCTTC
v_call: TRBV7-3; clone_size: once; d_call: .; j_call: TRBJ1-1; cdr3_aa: CASSLTGGFAEAFF; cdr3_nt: TGTGCCAGCAGCTTAACGGGCGGGTTCGCTGAAGCTTTCTTT
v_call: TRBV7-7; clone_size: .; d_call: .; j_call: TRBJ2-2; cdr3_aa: CASSPQGTGELFF; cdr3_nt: TGTGCTAGCAGTCCGCAGGGCACCGGGGAGCTGTTTTTT
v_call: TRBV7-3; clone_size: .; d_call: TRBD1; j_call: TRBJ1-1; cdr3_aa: CASSPGGANTEAFF; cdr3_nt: TGTGCCAGCAGCCCAGGGGGCGCAAACACTGAAGCTTTCTTT
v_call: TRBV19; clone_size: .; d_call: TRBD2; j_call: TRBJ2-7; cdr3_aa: CASTLTSGSSYEQYF; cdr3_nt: TGTGCCAGTACCTTGACTAGCGGGAGCTCCTACGAGCAGTACTTC
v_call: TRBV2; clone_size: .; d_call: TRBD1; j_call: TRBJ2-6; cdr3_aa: CASSASHRGSGANVLTF; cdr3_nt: TGTGCCAGCAGTGCCTCTCACAGGGGGTCTGGGGCCAACGTCCTGACTTTC
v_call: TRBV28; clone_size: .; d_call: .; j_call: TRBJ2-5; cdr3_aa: CASSLRETQYF; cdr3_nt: TGTGCCAGCAGTTTAAGGGAGACCCAGTACTTC
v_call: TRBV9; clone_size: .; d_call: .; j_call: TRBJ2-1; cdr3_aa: CASDAGGVGGEQFF; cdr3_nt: TGTGCCAGCGACGCTGGGGGAGTCGGTGGTGAGCAGTTCTTC
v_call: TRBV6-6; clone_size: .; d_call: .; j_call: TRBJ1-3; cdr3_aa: CASTILGQGPGNTIYF; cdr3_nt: TGTGCCAGCACAATCCTGGGACAAGGGCCTGGAAACACCATATATTTT
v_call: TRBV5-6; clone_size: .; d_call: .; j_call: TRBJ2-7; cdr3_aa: CASSLRTSTYEQYF; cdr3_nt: TGTGCCAGCAGCTTGAGGACAAGCACCTACGAGCAGTACTTC
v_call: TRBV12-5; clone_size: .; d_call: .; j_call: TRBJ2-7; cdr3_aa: CASAVEGGGLYEQYF; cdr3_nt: TGTGCTAGTGCCGTTGAAGGGGGAGGCCTCTACGAGCAGTACTTC
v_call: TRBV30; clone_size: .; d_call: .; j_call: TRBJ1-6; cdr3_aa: CAWSKGLDSPLHF; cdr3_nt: TGTGCCTGGAGTAAAGGCCTCGACTCACCCCTCCACTTT
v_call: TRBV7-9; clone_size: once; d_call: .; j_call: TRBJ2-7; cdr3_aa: CASSLGGPREQYF; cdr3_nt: TGTGCCAGCAGCTTAGGAGGGCCGCGGGAGCAGTACTTC
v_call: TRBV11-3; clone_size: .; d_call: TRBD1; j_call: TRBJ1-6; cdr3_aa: CASSWDRDSPLHF; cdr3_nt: TGTGCCAGCAGCTGGGACAGGGATTCACCCCTCCACTTT
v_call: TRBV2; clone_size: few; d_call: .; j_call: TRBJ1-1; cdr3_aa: CASRFGYEAFF; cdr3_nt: TGTGCCAGCCGGTTCGGTTATGAAGCTTTCTTT